The 29 T cell receptor beta chains listed next were all sequenced from one sample in a study of shared clonotypes between healthy human individuals. Naive CD8 cells lacked CD45RO, underwent positive selection for CCR7 and left out terminally differentiated effector memory CD45RA+ cells. TCRdb keeps only in-frame clones here, not all; method: immunoSEQ multiplex PCR. The table includes millions of clones, about 93% detected once. Sequenced: naive CD8+ T cells from PBMCs. These receptors came from a man aged 18 to 35 in good health. Some clones in this sample may be carry-over from other donors' samples.

Only a few counts were recorded for this clone. The same CDR3 also results from other DNA sequences found in this sample. This chain connects TRBV4-1 to TRBJ1-5; no firm D call. Deletions cut 0 bases from V and 4 bases from J, with 1 base between. Germline V gene data show CDR1 as MGHRA and CDR2 as YSYEKL. CDR3 length: 12 residues. CDR3 DNA sequence: TGCGCCAGCAGCCAAGAAAATCAGCCCCAGCATTTT. Protein: CASSQENQPQHF.

The rearrangement joins TRBV7-8 to TRBJ2-7; D is uncertain. This CDR3 spans 16 amino acids. With 5 bases removed from V and 0 bases from J, the gap between germline ends came to 17 bases. Germline V gene data show CDR1 as SGHVS and CDR2 as FQNEAQ. The chain's CDR3 is CASSGPGRDLSYEQYF. The CDR3 DNA is TGTGCCAGCAGCGGTCCCGGCCGCGACCTCTCCTACGAGCAGTACTTC.

The chain has TRBV9 and TRBJ2-4, with 16 nucleotides matching TRBD2. This CDR3 has 18 amino acids. Losses at the gene ends were 2 bases for V and 1 base for J; bases not matched to a gene: 3. Germline CDR1 and CDR2: SGDLS and YYNGEE. In DNA form, the CDR3 reads TGTGCCAGCAGCGTCGCGGGACTAGCGGGAGGGGCCAAAAACATTCAGTACTTC. Residues: CASSVAGLAGGAKNIQYF.

CDR3: CASSIAGAGLGPAYNEQFF. The CDR3 DNA sequence: TGTGCCAGTAGTATAGCGGGCGCAGGGCTCGGTCCAGCGTACAATGAGCAGTTCTTC. The chain recombines TRBV19 with TRBJ2-1; possibly TRBD1 for D (5 bases). Germline CDR1 LNHDA, CDR2 SQIVND (reference sequence). With 1 base removed from V and 4 bases from J, the gap between germline ends came to 23 bases. The CDR3 has 19 amino acids. Using reference TRBV19 and TRBJ2-1 for the parts outside the CDR3, the full variable domain is DGGITQSPKYLFRKEGQNVTLSCEQNLNHDAMYWYRQDPGQGLRLIYYSQIVNDFQKGDIAEGYSVSREKKESFPLTVTSAQKNPTAFYLCASSIAGAGLGPAYNEQFFGPGTRLTVL.

The V and J genes are TRBV4-1 and TRBJ2-3; 12 bases line up with TRBD2. V lost 3 bases to trimming and J lost 4 bases; unmatched junction nucleotides: 5. CDR3 length: 16 residues. Germline CDR1 MGHRA, CDR2 YSYEKL. The CDR3 DNA reads as TGCGCCAGCAGCCATAACCCTAGCGGGAGGGCAGATACGCAGTATTTT. Translated, it gives CASSHNPSGRADTQYF.

The chain carries TRBV28 and TRBJ2-2; D remains unclear. V was pared by 3 bases and J by 6 bases, with 14 bases between. The CDR3 loop spans 15 amino acids. The germline V gene encodes CDR1 MDHEN and CDR2 SYDVKM. CDR3 nucleotides: TGTGCCAGCAGTTTTTACAACCTGGGTCCCGGGGAGCTGTTTTTT. Its translation is CASSFYNLGPGELFF. The full variable domain, rest sourced from reference TRBV28 and TRBJ2-2, is DVKVTQSSRYLVKRTGEKVFLECVQDMDHENMFWYRQDPGLGLRLIYFSYDVKMKEKGDIPEGYSVSREKKERFSLILESASTNQTSMYLCASSFYNLGPGELFFGEGSRLTVL.

V usage is TRBV27 and J usage is TRBJ2-3; TRBD2 matches at 8 bases. The CDR3 spans 16 residues. V lost 3 bases and J lost 4; bases outside the gene matches: 9. In germline, CDR1 is MNHEY, CDR2 SMNVEV (reference sequence). CDR3 loop: CASSLLPGLEADTQYF. The CDR3 DNA sequence: TGTGCCAGCAGTTTGCTCCCGGGACTAGAGGCAGATACGCAGTATTTT.

The V and J genes are TRBV28 and TRBJ2-7; either TRBD1 or TRBD2 may supply D (5 bases each). CDR3 size: 15 residues. Looked up from germline, CDR1 is MDHEN and CDR2 is SYDVKM. Trimming removed 7 bases at V and 0 bases at J, with 16 bases between. The CDR3 sequence: CASTLAPDISYEQYF. The CDR3 DNA follows: TGTGCCAGCACCCTAGCCCCGGACATCTCCTACGAGCAGTACTTC.

The chain joins TRBV5-4 to TRBJ2-1; D is undetermined. Trimming cost V 1 base and J 0 bases, with 5 bases left between them. Germline CDR1 is SGHNT and CDR2 is YYREEE (reference sequence). This CDR3 is 14 amino acids long. CDR3 amino acids: CASSLPFSYNEQFF. CDR3 in DNA: TGTGCCAGCAGCTTGCCGTTCTCCTACAATGAGCAGTTCTTC.

The CDR3 DNA follows: TGCGCCAGCAGCCAAGATGTCAGCTGGGTCGCTAATGAAAAACTGTTTTTT. Translated: CASSQDVSWVANEKLFF. The chain recombines TRBV4-1 with TRBJ1-4; unclear D gene. The V and J ends lost 0 bases and 3 bases respectively, with 14 bases between them. The CDR3 contains 17 residues. Germline CDR1 is MGHRA and CDR2 is YSYEKL.

The V gene is TRBV4-3, the J gene TRBJ1-2; D is uncertain. Per germline, CDR1 LGHNA and CDR2 YSLEER. This CDR3 is 16 amino acids long. With 2 bases removed from V and 0 bases from J, the gap between germline ends came to 13 bases. CDR3 residues: CASSQRADTANYGYTF. The DNA of the CDR3 is TGCGCCAGCAGCCAACGCGCCGACACCGCTAACTATGGCTACACCTTC.

The chain is built from TRBV5-1 and TRBJ2-7; D uncertain. The CDR3 length is 11 residues. From germline, CDR1 is SGHRS and CDR2 YFSETQ. V was trimmed by 3 bases and J by 7 bases, leaving 8 bases between them. CDR3 protein: CASSSQREQYF. The DNA for the CDR3 is TGCGCCAGCAGCTCTCAGAGGGAGCAGTACTTC.

The chain links TRBV7-9 to TRBJ2-4; D uncertain. The ends were cut back, 6 bases at V and 3 bases at J, with 15 bases in the middle. CDR1 is SEHNR and CDR2 is FQNEAQ in the germline V gene (reference sequence). The CDR3 spans 15 residues. In nucleotides, the CDR3 is TGTGCCAGCAGTACCGACCAAGACGGCAAAAACATTCAGTACTTC. It yields the protein CASSTDQDGKNIQYF. The full variable domain, its missing parts supplied by reference TRBV7-9 and TRBJ2-4, is DTGVSQNPRHKITKRGQNVTFRCDPISEHNRLYWYRQTLGQGPEFLTYFQNEAQLEKSRLLSDRFSAERPKGSFSTLEIQRTEQGDSAMYLCASSTDQDGKNIQYFGAGTRLSVL.

J is TRBJ2-7 and V is TRBV28; 9 positions match TRBD1. CDR3 length: 14 residues. Trimming removed 4 bases from V and 4 bases from J; junction bases left unmatched: 5. Germline CDR1 and CDR2: MDHEN and SYDVKM. DNA of the CDR3: TGTGCCAGCAGTTCCGGGACAGGGCTATACGAGCAGTACTTC. Its translation: CASSSGTGLYEQYF.

The chain couples TRBV28 to TRBJ2-1, with 7 bases identical to TRBD2. CDR3 length: 15 residues. Unmatched junction bases numbered 9, after V lost 6 bases and J lost 4 bases. The germline gives CDR1 MDHEN, CDR2 SYDVKM. The CDR3 bases are TGTGCCAGCAGGTCTGGGCTAGCGGAATACAATGAGCAGTTCTTC. Translation: CASRSGLAEYNEQFF.

The rearrangement links TRBV18 to TRBJ1-3; D may be TRBD1 (6 bases). The V gene lost 0 bases and the J gene lost 7 bases, with 16 bases spanning the gap. The CDR3 contains 16 residues. CDR1 is KGHSH and CDR2 is LQKENI in the germline V gene. The CDR3 loop is CASSPPVQGQRNTIYF. CDR3 in DNA: TGTGCCAGCTCACCACCGGTTCAGGGGCAGCGGAACACCATATATTTT.

The rearrangement uses TRBV9 and TRBJ2-5; 9 bases are shared with TRBD2. Germline V gene data show CDR1 as SGDLS and CDR2 as YYNGEE. CDR3 length: 14 residues. The junction had 5 bases not matched to a gene; V was cut back by 3 bases and J by 5 bases. As DNA, the CDR3 is TGTGCCAGCAGCGCCCTAGCGGGAAAGGAGACCCAGTACTTC. Translation: CASSALAGKETQYF.

The chain links TRBV2 to TRBJ2-5; D perhaps matches TRBD2 (5 bases). Germline V gene data show CDR1 as SNHLY and CDR2 as FYNNEI. This CDR3 spans 14 amino acids. V shed 6 bases and J shed 2 bases, with 13 bases lying between them. DNA for the CDR3: TGTGCCAGCAGGGGAGCTCTCAATCAAGAGACCCAGTACTTC. Protein product: CASRGALNQETQYF.

The rearrangement joins TRBV5-4 to TRBJ1-2; 7 bases are shared with TRBD1. The germline CDR1 and CDR2 sequences are SGHNT and YYREEE (reference sequence). The J segment lost 4 bases and the V segment lost 6 bases, leaving 6 bases of the junction unmatched. CDR3 size: 13 residues. CDR3 in amino acids: CASTGQARYGYTF. CDR3 DNA: TGTGCCAGCACCGGACAGGCCCGCTATGGCTACACCTTC.

In DNA form, the CDR3 reads TGCGCCAGCAGCGAAGACAGGGGGCATGAAAAACTGTTTTTT. It specifies CASSEDRGHEKLFF. The chain has TRBV10-1 and TRBJ1-4; the match to TRBD1 covers 10 bases. Germline trimming cut 6 bases from V and 6 bases from J; bases unmatched to any gene: 4. CDR3 length equals 14 residues. Germline CDR1 WNHNN, CDR2 SYGVQD (reference sequence).

The chain recombines TRBV27 with TRBJ2-3, with 7 bases fitting TRBD1. Looked up from germline, CDR1 is MNHEY and CDR2 is SMNVEV (reference sequence). V shed 5 bases, J shed 5 bases, and the junction held 10 bases outside the gene matches. CDR3 length: 15 residues. CDR3 region: CASSLLDRVGDTQYF. CDR3 nucleotides: TGTGCCAGCAGTCTACTCGACAGGGTAGGAGATACGCAGTATTTT.

The rearrangement links TRBV7-9 to TRBJ1-1; a possible D gene is TRBD1 (5 bases). Looked up from germline, CDR1 is SEHNR and CDR2 is FQNEAQ (reference sequence). This CDR3 spans 14 amino acids. Trimming left V 4 bases short and J 1 base short, with 10 bases between. This CDR3 is CASSSLGGNTEAFF. The CDR3 nucleotides read TGTGCCAGCAGCTCCCTGGGGGGGAACACTGAAGCTTTCTTT.

This chain connects TRBV18 to TRBJ2-7; 8 bases match TRBD2. CDR3 length: 16 residues. V dropped 0 bases and J dropped 4; count of bases not matched to a gene: 8. Germline CDR1 and CDR2: KGHSH and LQKENI. The CDR3 loop is CASSPPKSGRQYEQYF. CDR3 DNA: TGTGCCAGCTCACCACCAAAGAGCGGGAGACAGTACGAGCAGTACTTC.

The chain has TRBV10-3 and TRBJ2-6; 9 bases are a match to TRBD1. CDR1 is ENHRY and CDR2 is SYGVKD in the germline V gene. The CDR3 spans 19 residues. The junction had 6 bases not matched to a gene; V was cut back by 0 bases and J by 0 bases. DNA for the CDR3: TGTGCCATCAGTGAGTCTTGGACAGGGGAGGTCTCTGGGGCCAACGTCCTGACTTTC. This sequence encodes CAISESWTGEVSGANVLTF.

The CDR3 DNA is TGTGCCAGCAGCTTACTAGCGGGAGGGCCTGGAGATACGCAGTATTTT. Protein: CASSLLAGGPGDTQYF. The gene calls are TRBV27 and TRBJ2-3, with 13 bases that match TRBD2. Trimming took 6 bases from V and 5 from J; bases not matched to a gene: 8. The CDR3 extends over 16 amino acids. Germline V lookup: CDR1 MNHEY, CDR2 SMNVEV (reference sequence).

The chain links TRBV13 to TRBJ2-1; TRBD2 aligns across 8 bases. The CDR3 extends over 14 amino acids. Germline lookup yields CDR1 PRHDT and CDR2 FYEKMQ (reference sequence). V gave up 6 bases and J gave up 8 bases; unmatched junction bases: 9. CDR3 region: CASRTTGGGHEQFF. In DNA, the CDR3 is TGTGCCAGCAGAACAACGGGAGGGGGTCATGAGCAGTTCTTC.

On this clone itself: The sample carries other DNA sequences with the same CDR3. The chain carries TRBV11-2 and TRBJ2-1, with 14 bases lining up with TRBD2. Germline lookup yields CDR1 SGHAT and CDR2 FQNNGV. V gave up 5 bases and J gave up 4 bases; unmatched junction bases: 4. CDR3 length: 16 residues. In DNA form, the CDR3 reads TGTGCCAGCAGCCCTCGGACTAGCGGGAGGTACAATGAGCAGTTCTTC. Residues: CASSPRTSGRYNEQFF.

V gene TRBV9 combines with J gene TRBJ2-1; 8 bases are shared with TRBD2. Germline V gene sequence: CDR1 SGDLS, CDR2 YYNGEE. The CDR3 length is 15 residues. Germline trimming cut 7 bases from V and 3 bases from J; bases unmatched to any gene: 9. In nucleotides, the CDR3 is TGTGCCAGCCAGCGGGAGTATGGTCTCTACAATGAGCAGTTCTTC. Residues: CASQREYGLYNEQFF.

The rearrangement uses TRBV9 and TRBJ2-7, with 8 positions matching TRBD2. The ends lost 5 bases at V and 3 bases at J; junction bases unmatched: 10. The CDR3 is made up of 15 amino acids. Per the germline V gene, CDR1 is SGDLS and CDR2 is YYNGEE. Written as DNA, the CDR3 is TGTGCCAGCAGTCCCGGAGCGGGAGAAGGCTACGAGCAGTACTTC. Translated: CASSPGAGEGYEQYF. Looking up the rest from reference TRBV9 and TRBJ2-7 gives the full variable domain: DSGVTQTPKHLITATGQRVTLRCSPRSGDLSVYWYQQSLDQGLQFLIQYYNGEERAKGNILERFSAQQFPDLHSELNLSSLELGDSALYFCASSPGAGEGYEQYFGPGTRLTVT.